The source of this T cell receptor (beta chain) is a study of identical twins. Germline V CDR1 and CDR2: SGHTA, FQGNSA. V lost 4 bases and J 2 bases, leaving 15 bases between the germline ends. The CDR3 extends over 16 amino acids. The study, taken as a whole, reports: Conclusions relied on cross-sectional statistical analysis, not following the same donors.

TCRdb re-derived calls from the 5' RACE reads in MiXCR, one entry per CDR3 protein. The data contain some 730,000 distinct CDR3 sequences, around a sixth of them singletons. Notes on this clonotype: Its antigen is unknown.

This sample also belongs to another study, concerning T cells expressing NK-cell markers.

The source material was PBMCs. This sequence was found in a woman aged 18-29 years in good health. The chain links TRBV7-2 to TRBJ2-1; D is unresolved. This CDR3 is CASSSLWRLTYNEQFF. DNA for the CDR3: TGTGCCAGCAGCTCCCTTTGGCGTCTTACCTACAATGAGCAGTTCTTC.